This T cell receptor beta chain was sequenced in a study of CD8 T cells in Susac syndrome (dated by TCRdb to between 2019 and 2020). Describing the broader study: Of the Susac syndrome patients who were sequenced, roughly eight were in clinical remission while roughly six had clinically active disease. At the time of blood withdrawal, Susac syndrome patients were either therapy-naive, taking corticosteroids (with some also receiving IVIg), or on IVIg alone. Repertoire sequencing was used to test whether CD8+ T cell activation and differentiation in Susac syndrome was antigen driven. Clonality of the CD8+ T cell repertoire was compared between roughly twelve healthy donors, about 14 Susac syndrome patients and roughly 16 multiple sclerosis patients. General study outcomes and caveats: Some 17 Susac-specific public clones were identified in the total CD8+ repertoire, and several Susac-specific public clones were identified in the CD8+ TEMRA repertoire. The TCR sequencing and HLA analysis was acknowledged to have included a relatively small number of individuals. Clonal expansion was observed in Susac syndrome CD8+ repertoires, with the highest expansion in CD8+ TEMRA cells and greater expansion in clinically active than in remitting patients.

Peripheral blood CD8+ and CD4+ T cells from healthy donors, Susac syndrome patients and multiple sclerosis patients were profiled by high-throughput TCR beta sequencing. Recently defined diagnostic criteria for definite or probable disease were met by the Susac syndrome patients. CD8+ TEMRA cells were enriched by FACS, while bulk CD8+ and CD4+ T cells were purified by magnetic negative isolation. Blood was collected in EDTA tubes and processed within 24 hours, with PBMCs isolated through density gradient centrifugation. PBMCs intended for TCR sequencing were cryopreserved in liquid nitrogen and were subsequently thawed in a 37 degrees C water bath. The sorted or isolated CD4+, CD8+ and CD8+ TEMRA cells reached a purity of at least 90%. RNA was extracted using the RNeasy kit, and about 0.45 to 1 ug of the RNA was reverse transcribed with random hexamers. The immunoSEQ multiplex PCR assay, which covers 54 Vbeta and 13 Jbeta segments, was used to amplify TCR beta CDR3 regions. PCR amplification bias was corrected by using a synthetic template baseline for primer optimization and computational correction. As for the original processing: Reads were annotated to V, D and J genes per IMGT and analyzed with immunoSEQ Analyzer, keeping only productive sequences. Clonality was computed as one minus Shannon entropy normalized by log2 of the number of productive unique sequences. Public and private clones were assessed among the 100 most prevalent clones of each patient and control. Clones were defined as Susac-specific if absent from the healthy and MS cohorts, from approximately 1,100 published viral clones and from other ImmuneACCESS disease sequences. The public reads were quality trimmed at Q25 with fastp and then assembled into clones with MiXCR by TCRdb, keeping productive beta chains. Each entry merges the rows of one CDR3 protein and shows their most common DNA and genes. It is TCRdb's table, rather than the study itself, that gives the V and J calls and clone size. Recorded for this sample are 70,000 to 100,000 distinct CDR3 sequences; 90% to 97% of them occurred a single time. The ten largest clones capture 0.55% to 0.8% of the sample.

From the cysteine up to the phenylalanine, the CDR3 has a length of 15 residues. The read is trimmed to its CDR3 DNA, 45 bases read in frame from base 1. At the junction V is shortened by 7 bases and J by 7 bases; bases outside the gene matches: 14. The germline V gene provides CDR1 SQVTM and CDR2 ANQGSEA. Points on this clonotype: The antigen this receptor binds is unknown. Base qualities are not recorded, but no much larger clone differs from it by a single base.

This receptor was taken from a human donor with Susac syndrome. Sequencing used CD8+ T cells from PBMCs. This chain joins TRBV29-1 to TRBJ2-1; TRBD2 fits 9 bases in the junction. This receptor carries the CDR3 CSGIVAGAYTNEQFF. Read as DNA, the sequence is TGCAGCGGGATTGTAGCGGGGGCCTATACTAATGAGCAGTTCTTC.